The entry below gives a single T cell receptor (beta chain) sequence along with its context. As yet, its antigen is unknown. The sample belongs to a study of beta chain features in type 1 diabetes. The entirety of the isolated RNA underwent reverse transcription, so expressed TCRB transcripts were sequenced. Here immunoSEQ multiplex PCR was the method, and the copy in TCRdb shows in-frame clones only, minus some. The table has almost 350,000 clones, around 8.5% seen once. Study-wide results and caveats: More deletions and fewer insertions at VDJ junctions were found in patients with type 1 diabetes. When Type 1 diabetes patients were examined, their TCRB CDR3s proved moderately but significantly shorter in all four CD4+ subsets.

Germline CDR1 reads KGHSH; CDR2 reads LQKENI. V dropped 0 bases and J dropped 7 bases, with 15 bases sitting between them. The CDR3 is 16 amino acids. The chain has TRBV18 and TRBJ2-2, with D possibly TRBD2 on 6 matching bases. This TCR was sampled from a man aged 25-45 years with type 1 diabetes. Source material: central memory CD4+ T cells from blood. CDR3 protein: CASSPPEGRTVGELFF. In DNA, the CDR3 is TGTGCCAGCTCACCACCGGAGGGACGTACGGTCGGGGAGCTGTTTTTT.